This T cell receptor (beta chain) emerged from a study of memory CD4+ T cells and cytomegalovirus serostatus. Study as a whole: Donors were healthy Belgian adults, fewer than ten CMV seropositive and 20 to 25 seronegative.

Worth noting for this clone: The antigen remains unidentified.

Single viable CD3+CD4+CD8-CD45RO+ cells were sorted as the memory CD4+ T cells. The CDR3 totals 15 residues. Trimming shortened V by 3 bases and J by 4 bases, and 14 bases separated the two germline ends. Germline V CDR1 and CDR2: LNHDA, SQIVND (reference sequence). Study-level findings and limits: The CMV-associated TCR signature appears largely within the CD4+ memory repertoire. About 40% of the roughly 150 known CMV-associated TCRbeta sequences appeared in CD4+ memory.

Clones were sequenced by immunoSEQ multiplex PCR, and TCRdb holds only the in-frame ones, with some missing. Found here are just over 45,000 clones, around 74% of them singletons; the top ten hold 0.61%. Sequenced input: memory CD4+ T cells from blood. This TCR was recovered from an adult in good health and CMV-seronegative. The chain is built from TRBV19 and TRBJ2-3; either TRBD1 or TRBD2 may fit D (6 bases each). The CDR3 DNA reads TGTGCCAGTAGTATGACGGGGGCGGGTGCAGATACGCAGTATTTT. This codes for CASSMTGAGADTQYF.